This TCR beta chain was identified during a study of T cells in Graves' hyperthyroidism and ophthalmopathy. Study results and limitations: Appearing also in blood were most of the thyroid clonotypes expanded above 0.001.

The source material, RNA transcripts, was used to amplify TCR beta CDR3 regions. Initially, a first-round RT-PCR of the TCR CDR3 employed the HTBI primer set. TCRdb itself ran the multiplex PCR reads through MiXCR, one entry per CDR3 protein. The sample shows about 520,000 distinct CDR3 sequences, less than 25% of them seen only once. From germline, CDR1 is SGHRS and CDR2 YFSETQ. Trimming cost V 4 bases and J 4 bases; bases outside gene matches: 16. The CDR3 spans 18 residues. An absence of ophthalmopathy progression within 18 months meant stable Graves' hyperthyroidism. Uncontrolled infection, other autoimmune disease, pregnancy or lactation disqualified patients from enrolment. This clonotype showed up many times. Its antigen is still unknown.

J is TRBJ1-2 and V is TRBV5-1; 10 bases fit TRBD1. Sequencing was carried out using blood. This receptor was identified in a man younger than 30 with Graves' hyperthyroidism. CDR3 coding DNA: TGCGCCAGCAGCCAGAACTCCGGGACAGGGGTTGGAGTCTATGGCTACACCTTC. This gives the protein CASSQNSGTGVGVYGYTF.